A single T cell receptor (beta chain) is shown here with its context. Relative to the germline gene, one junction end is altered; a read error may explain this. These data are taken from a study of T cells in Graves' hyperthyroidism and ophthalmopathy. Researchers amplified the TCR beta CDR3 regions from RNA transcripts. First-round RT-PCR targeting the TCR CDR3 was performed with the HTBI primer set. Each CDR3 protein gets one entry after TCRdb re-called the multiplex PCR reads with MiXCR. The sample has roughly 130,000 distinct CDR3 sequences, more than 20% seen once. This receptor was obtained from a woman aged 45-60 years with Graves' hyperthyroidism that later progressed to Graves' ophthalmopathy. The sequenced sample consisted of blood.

The CDR3 DNA is TGTGCCATCAGTGATATGACAGCCGCCTACAATGAGCAGTTCTTC. This gives the protein CAISDMTAAYNEQFF. The rearrangement joins TRBV28 to TRBJ2-1; perhaps TRBD1 as D (5 bases). There are 15 residues in the CDR3. Germline V gene lookup returns CDR1 MDHEN and CDR2 SYDVKM.